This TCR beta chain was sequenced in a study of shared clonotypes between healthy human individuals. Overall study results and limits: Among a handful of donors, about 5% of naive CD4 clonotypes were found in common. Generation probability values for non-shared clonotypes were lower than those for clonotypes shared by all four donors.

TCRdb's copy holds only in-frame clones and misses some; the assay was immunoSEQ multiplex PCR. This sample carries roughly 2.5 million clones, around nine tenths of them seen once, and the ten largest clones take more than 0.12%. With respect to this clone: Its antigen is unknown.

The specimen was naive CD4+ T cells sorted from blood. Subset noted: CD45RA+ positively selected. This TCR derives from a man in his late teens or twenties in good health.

The CDR3 sequence is CASSQDGRQSQFF. CDR3 nucleotides: TGCGCCAGCAGCCAAGATGGTCGACAGTCCCAGTTCTTC. V usage is TRBV4-3 and J usage is TRBJ2-1; tentative D call: TRBD1 (5 bases). The CDR3 runs to 13 residues. Germline values: CDR1 LGHNA, CDR2 YSLEER. The V end lost 0 bases, the J end lost 13 bases, and 13 bases lay between the germline ends.